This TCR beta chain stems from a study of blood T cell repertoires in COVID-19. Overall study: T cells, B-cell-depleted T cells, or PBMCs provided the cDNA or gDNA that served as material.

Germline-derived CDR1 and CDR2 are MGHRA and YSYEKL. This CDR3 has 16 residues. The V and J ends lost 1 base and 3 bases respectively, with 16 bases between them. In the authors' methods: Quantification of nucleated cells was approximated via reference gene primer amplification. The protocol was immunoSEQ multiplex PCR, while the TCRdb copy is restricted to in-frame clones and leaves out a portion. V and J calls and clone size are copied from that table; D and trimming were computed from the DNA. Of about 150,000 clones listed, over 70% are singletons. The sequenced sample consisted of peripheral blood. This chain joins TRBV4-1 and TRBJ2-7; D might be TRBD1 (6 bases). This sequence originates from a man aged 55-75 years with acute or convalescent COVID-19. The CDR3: CASSQVFLNRDYEQYF. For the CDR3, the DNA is TGCGCCAGCAGCCAAGTCTTCTTAAACAGGGACTACGAGCAGTACTTC.